This T cell receptor beta chain was recorded in a study of radiotherapy plus CTLA-4 blockade in lung cancer. Study conclusions and caveats: Blood saw expansion of tumor-derived TCR clones after radiotherapy plus ipilimumab.

Looked up from germline, CDR1 is WNHNN and CDR2 is SYGVQD (reference sequence). There are 17 residues in the CDR3. V shed 4 bases, J shed 5 bases, and the junction held 12 bases outside the gene matches. Method: immunoSEQ multiplex PCR; TCRdb's copy keeps in-frame clones and lacks some. This sample has tens of thousands of clones, with around 77% found just once. This clone was seen only once. Its specificity is unknown. Treatment of patients with chemo-refractory metastatic non-small-cell lung cancer consisted of focal radiation plus CTLA-4 blockade with ipilimumab. The chain has TRBV10-1 and TRBJ2-1; 9 nucleotides line up with TRBD2. The receptor was isolated from a human donor with non-small cell lung cancer who had a complete response to radiotherapy plus ipilimumab. The sequences come from peripheral blood, collected from a patient treated with radiotherapy plus ipilimumab. Here the CDR3 reads CASSVPLTSGSNNEQFF. The DNA of the CDR3 is TGCGCCAGCAGTGTGCCCCTTACTAGCGGGTCCAACAATGAGCAGTTCTTC.